This T cell receptor (beta chain) was sequenced during a study of cytomegalovirus exposure and HLA in healthy donors. Findings and limits, study-wide: The only immune exposure information that was available was CMV serostatus.

The CDR3 has 16 amino acids. Trimming left V 1 base short and J 6 bases short, with 15 bases between. CDR1 and CDR2 from the germline V gene are LGHNA and YNFKEQ. Both 60 Vbeta primers and 13 Jbeta primers went into the PCR. TCRdb keeps only in-frame clones here, not all; method: immunoSEQ multiplex PCR. Found here are nearly 300,000 clones, just over 85% of them singletons; the top ten hold roughly 4%. The sample holds a few counts of this clone. Its matching antigen is unknown. This receptor was obtained from a man aged 35-49 years in good health and CMV-seropositive. The chain links TRBV4-2 to TRBJ1-4, with D possibly being TRBD1 (6 bases). Sequencing was done on a sample of PBMCs. The CDR3 spells CASSQVTGLEDEKLFF. In nucleotides, the CDR3 is TGTGCCAGCAGCCAAGTTACAGGGTTGGAGGATGAAAAACTGTTTTTT.